The 11 T cell receptor beta chains listed next were all sequenced from one sample in a study of cytomegalovirus exposure and HLA in healthy donors. PCR employed 60 Vbeta and 13 Jbeta primers. Using immunoSEQ multiplex PCR, the repertoire was profiled, and TCRdb retains in-frame clones only, with some absent. The sample shows approximately 120,000 clones, around three quarters of them seen only once. The sequencing sample was made of PBMCs. Source of these receptors: a female donor in good health and CMV-seronegative.

The rearrangement uses TRBV5-1 and TRBJ2-2; 8 nucleotides line up with TRBD2. CDR1 is SGHRS, CDR2 YFSETQ, per germline. V lost 1 base and J lost 3; bases outside the gene matches: 5. This CDR3 comprises 16 residues. CDR3 loop: CASSLNGGADTGELFF. The CDR3 DNA follows: TGCGCCAGCAGCTTGAACGGGGGGGCGGACACCGGGGAGCTGTTTTTT.

The sample holds one count of this clone. The gene calls are TRBV2 and TRBJ2-7, with TRBD1 matching 9 bases. CDR1 SNHLY and CDR2 FYNNEI come from the germline V gene. The CDR3 runs to 14 residues. The V segment lost 5 bases and the J segment 2 bases; nucleotides outside the gene matches: 4. This chain's CDR3 is CASSKGQGAYEQYF. CDR3 in DNA: TGTGCCAGCAGTAAGGGACAGGGTGCCTACGAGCAGTACTTC.

The chain couples TRBV7-9 to TRBJ1-2; TRBD1 agrees at 7 bases. The CDR3 is 15 amino acids. The V gene's germline CDR1 is SEHNR and CDR2 FQNEAQ (reference sequence). J lost 1 base, V lost 5 bases, and 7 bases had no gene match. In nucleotides, the CDR3 is TGTGCCAGCAGCGGTTCAGGACAGGATAACTATGGCTACACCTTC. As protein: CASSGSGQDNYGYTF.

The chain has TRBV10-3 and TRBJ2-1; D remains ambiguous. The CDR3 spans 14 residues. The germline V gene encodes CDR1 ENHRY and CDR2 SYGVKD. The V and J ends lost 1 base and 6 bases respectively, with 10 bases between them. CDR3 loop: CAISEYEAGNEQFF. The CDR3 nucleotides read TGTGCCATCAGTGAGTACGAGGCTGGCAATGAGCAGTTCTTC.

The gene calls are TRBV9 and TRBJ2-3, with 10 nucleotides matching TRBD2. V dropped 4 bases and J dropped 0; count of bases not matched to a gene: 8. CDR3 length: 17 residues. In germline, CDR1 is SGDLS, CDR2 YYNGEE. The CDR3 region is CASSPRGAGGSTDTQYF. The CDR3 DNA sequence: TGTGCCAGCAGCCCTCGGGGAGCGGGGGGGAGCACAGATACGCAGTATTTT.

The chain couples TRBV4-1 to TRBJ2-7, with 7 bases aligning to TRBD2. The CDR3 has 16 amino acids. J lost 0 bases, V lost 4 bases, and 9 bases had no gene match. CDR1 MGHRA and CDR2 YSYEKL come from the germline V gene. The CDR3 DNA is TGCGCCAGCAGCCCCCACATGGGGGGGTCCTCCTACGAGCAGTACTTC. Amino acid sequence: CASSPHMGGSSYEQYF.

The V gene is TRBV6-1, the J gene TRBJ1-4; TRBD1 agrees at 11 bases. Germline V gives CDR1 MNHNS, CDR2 SASEGT. Losses at the gene ends were 4 bases for V and 3 bases for J; bases not matched to a gene: 4. This CDR3 comprises 16 residues. In DNA, the CDR3 is TGTGCCAGCAGTGGGGACAGGGGGATTGCTAATGAAAAACTGTTTTTT. Protein sequence: CASSGDRGIANEKLFF.

Here the CDR3 DNA reads TGTGCCAGCGTAAAGACAGGGGAAGAGACCCAGTACTTC. Translating gives CASVKTGEETQYF. The chain recombines TRBV6-5 with TRBJ2-5; 8 bases agree with TRBD1. The CDR3 has 13 residues. The junction had 5 bases not matched to a gene; V was cut back by 8 bases and J by 3 bases. CDR1 MNHEY and CDR2 SVGAGI come from the germline V gene.

The V call is TRBV11-2, the J call TRBJ1-3; D remains ambiguous. Trimming took 8 bases from V and 8 from J, leaving 16 bases between them. The CDR3 totals 13 residues. Germline V lookup: CDR1 SGHAT, CDR2 FQNNGV. As DNA, the CDR3 is TGTGCCAGCCGACAAGCGGGCGGGGACACCATATATTTT. It translates to CASRQAGGDTIYF.

This clone occurred a few times. The V gene is TRBV7-6, the J gene TRBJ2-7, with D possibly matching TRBD1 (5 bases). V lost 1 base to trimming and J lost 2 bases, with 12 bases between them. CDR3 size: 15 residues. The germline CDR1 and CDR2 sequences are SGHVS and FNYEAQ. DNA of the CDR3: TGTGCCAGCAGCTTAGTCCCGGACAAGACCTACGAGCAGTACTTC. Amino acids: CASSLVPDKTYEQYF.

This chain uses TRBV5-4 with TRBJ2-7; 9 bases agree with TRBD1. V gave up 4 bases and J gave up 5 bases; unmatched junction bases: 4. Per germline, CDR1 SGHNT and CDR2 YYREEE (reference sequence). CDR3 length equals 13 residues. CDR3 in amino acids: CASSGTGSDEQYF. CDR3 DNA: TGTGCCAGCAGCGGGACAGGGTCCGACGAGCAGTACTTC.